What follows are 12 T cell receptor beta chains derived from one specimen sequenced in a study of blood T cell repertoires in COVID-19. Profiling relied on immunoSEQ multiplex PCR, and the TCRdb table lists in-frame clones only, not all of them. The sample records about 210,000 clones, around 83% being singletons. Specimen: peripheral blood. Receptor source: a man aged 45-65 years with active or convalescent COVID-19.

This clone occurred once. This chain joins TRBV5-1 and TRBJ2-3; 9 bases match TRBD2. V trimming: 1 base; J trimming: 5 bases; junction bases outside the gene matches: 5. CDR1 SGHRS and CDR2 YFSETQ come from the germline V gene. The CDR3 spans 15 residues. CDR3 in DNA: TGCGCCAGCAGCTTGTTGGCGGGGGGGCAAGATACGCAGTATTTT. Protein: CASSLLAGGQDTQYF.

The rearrangement joins TRBV15 to TRBJ2-1; 7 nucleotides align to TRBD1. The CDR3 is made up of 17 amino acids. With V trimmed by 0 bases and J by 4 bases, 9 bases remained unmatched. CDR1 is LNHNV, CDR2 YYDKDF, per germline (reference sequence). The DNA of the CDR3 is TGTGCCACCAGCAGAGATCGAGGGGACAGAGTTTACAATGAGCAGTTCTTC. Translation: CATSRDRGDRVYNEQFF.

This clone was detected only once. The gene calls are TRBV6-5 and TRBJ1-3, with TRBD1 identical over 8 bases. Per the germline V gene, CDR1 is MNHEY and CDR2 is SVGAGI. The CDR3 is made up of 15 amino acids. J lost 1 base, V lost 6 bases, and 5 bases had no gene match. DNA of the CDR3: TGTGCCAGCAGCCAACAGGGGGGATCTGGAAACACCATATATTTT. It yields the protein CASSQQGGSGNTIYF.

The chain joins TRBV7-9 to TRBJ2-7; D is perhaps TRBD1 (6 bases). Per the germline V gene, CDR1 is SEHNR and CDR2 is FQNEAQ (reference sequence). V dropped 1 base and J dropped 6 bases, with 7 bases sitting between them. This CDR3 has 12 residues. DNA for the CDR3: TGTGCCAGCAGCTTAGACAGGGCCGAGCAGTACTTC. Protein sequence: CASSLDRAEQYF.

The chain couples TRBV18 to TRBJ2-2; D perhaps matches TRBD1 (6 bases). Germline lookup yields CDR1 KGHSH and CDR2 LQKENI. CDR3 length: 15 residues. The V end lost 2 bases, the J end lost 1 base, and 8 bases lay between the germline ends. The CDR3 here is CASSPVTGNTGELFF. The CDR3 DNA reads as TGTGCCAGCTCACCAGTGACAGGGAACACCGGGGAGCTGTTTTTT.

This clone was seen more than once but under ten times. The chain links TRBV12-3 or TRBV12-4 to TRBJ2-7; TRBD2 is a possible D gene (6 bases). With 5 bases removed from V and 5 bases from J, the gap between germline ends came to 10 bases. This CDR3 spans 12 amino acids. As DNA, the CDR3 is TGTGCCAGCAGTGGGGGGAGCAACGAGCAGTACTTC. Translated: CASSGGSNEQYF.

The V call is TRBV28, the J call TRBJ2-4; D ambiguous. This CDR3 has 15 amino acids. Germline CDR1 reads MDHEN; CDR2 reads SYDVKM. Trimming stripped 3 bases from V and 2 bases from J, with 11 bases between. In nucleotides, the CDR3 is TGTGCCAGCAGTTTTAACTACCTGACCAAAAACATTCAGTACTTC. This translates into CASSFNYLTKNIQYF.

This chain joins TRBV7-2 and TRBJ1-2; D remains ambiguous. The CDR3 has 13 residues. Looked up from germline, CDR1 is SGHTA and CDR2 is FQGNSA. Trimming took 0 bases from V and 4 from J, leaving 6 bases between them. The CDR3 nucleotides read TGTGCCAGCAGCTTAGCCCCCGTCTATGGCTACACCTTC. Protein sequence: CASSLAPVYGYTF.

This chain connects TRBV6-5 to TRBJ2-7; 14 bases fit TRBD2. Germline V lookup: CDR1 MNHEY, CDR2 SVGAGI. After removal of 6 bases from V and 7 bases from J, the junction contained 5 bases not matched to a gene. The CDR3 length is 14 residues. CDR3 nucleotide sequence: TGTGCCAGCAGGACTAGCGGGAGGGCCGGAGAGCAGTACTTC. This codes for CASRTSGRAGEQYF.

As regards this clone: The sample has other DNA sequences that encode this CDR3 too. The rearrangement joins TRBV19 to TRBJ1-5; the match to TRBD1 covers 7 bases. CDR1 is LNHDA, CDR2 SQIVND, per germline (reference sequence). Trimming removed 5 bases from V and 6 bases from J; junction bases left unmatched: 7. The CDR3 loop spans 14 amino acids. The DNA of the CDR3 is TGTGCCAGTAGTCCACAGGGGCTCGGTCAGCCCCAGCATTTT. Protein sequence: CASSPQGLGQPQHF.

The chain employs TRBV29-1 and TRBJ2-1; D is undetermined. Germline V gene lookup returns CDR1 SQVTM and CDR2 ANQGSEA. The CDR3 has 13 amino acids. Trimming shortened V by 3 bases and J by 8 bases, and 14 bases separated the two germline ends. CDR3 amino acids: CSVDRRVSYEQFF. DNA of the CDR3: TGCAGCGTTGATCGACGGGTGAGCTATGAGCAGTTCTTC.

The chain has TRBV28 and TRBJ2-7; D may be TRBD2 (6 bases). CDR1 MDHEN and CDR2 SYDVKM come from the germline V gene. The CDR3 length is 19 residues. V lost 3 bases and J lost 6, with 30 bases in between. The chain's CDR3 is CASSFVSGAGPGMMSEQYV. As DNA, the CDR3 is TGTGCCAGCAGTTTTGTTAGTGGGGCGGGACCCGGAATGATGTCCGAGCAGTACGTC.